This TCR beta chain was recovered during a study of blood T cell repertoires in COVID-19. About the study: PBMCs, B-cell-depleted T cells, or T cells were the source of the cDNA or gDNA that made up the material.

Source study methods: Reference gene primer amplification gave nucleated cell count estimates. TCRdb's table, derived via immunoSEQ multiplex PCR, lists solely in-frame clones and lacks some. The V and J calls and clone size come from that table; D and trimming were worked out from the DNA. The sample carries about 87,000 clones, around four fifths recorded once. Germline V gives CDR1 MNHEY, CDR2 SMNVEV (reference sequence). J lost 7 bases, V lost 5 bases, and 17 bases had no gene match. The CDR3 spans 17 residues. The sequence came from a woman aged 55-69 years with acute or convalescent COVID-19. The rearrangement joins TRBV27 to TRBJ2-1, with TRBD1 matching 7 bases. Input material: peripheral blood. This CDR3 reads CASSPRQGQLLRNEQFF. In DNA, the CDR3 is TGTGCCAGCAGTCCGAGACAGGGTCAACTTTTGAGGAATGAGCAGTTCTTC.